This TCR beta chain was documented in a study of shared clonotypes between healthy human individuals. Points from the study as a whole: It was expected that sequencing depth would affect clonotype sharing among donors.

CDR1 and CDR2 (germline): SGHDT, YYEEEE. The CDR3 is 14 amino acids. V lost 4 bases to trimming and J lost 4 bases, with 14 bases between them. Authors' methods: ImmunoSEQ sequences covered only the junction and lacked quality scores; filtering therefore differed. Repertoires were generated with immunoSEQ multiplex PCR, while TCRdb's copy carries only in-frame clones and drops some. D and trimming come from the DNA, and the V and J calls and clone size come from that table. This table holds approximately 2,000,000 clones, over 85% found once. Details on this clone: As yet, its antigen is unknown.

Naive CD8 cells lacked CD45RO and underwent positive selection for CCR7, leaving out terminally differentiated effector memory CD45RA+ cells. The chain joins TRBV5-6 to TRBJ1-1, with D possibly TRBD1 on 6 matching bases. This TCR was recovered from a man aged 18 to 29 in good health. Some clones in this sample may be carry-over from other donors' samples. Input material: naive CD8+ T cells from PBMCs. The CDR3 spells CASSPGTGSTEAFF. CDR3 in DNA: TGTGCCAGCAGCCCAGGAACAGGGTCCACTGAAGCTTTCTTT.